Listed below are T cell receptor beta chains from one sample, sequenced in a study of T cell repertoires in cytomegalovirus infection. For these receptors, no antigen is known. MiXCR, run by TCRdb on the reads, gives a single entry per CDR3 protein. Of just over 450,000 distinct CDR3 sequences detected, about two fifths appear once; the ten largest clones hold around 45%. The sample here was cultured PBMCs, taken from culture after CMV antigen stimulation. Receptors originate from a human donor in good health (CMV status not recorded). Some clones in this sample may be carry-over from other donors' samples. CDR3s include the opening cysteine and the closing phenylalanine or tryptophan. The D gene is left open where the match is weak. Rows give clone size only sometimes, using once, few, many, or a class for an expanded clone.

v_call	clone_size	j_call	d_call	cdr3_nt	cdr3_aa
TRBV12-3/TRBV12-4	few	TRBJ2-7	TRBD2	TGTGCCAGCAGTTTTCCACGAGTTGGGGGGGGTTTAGTCAACGAGCAGTACTTC	CASSFPRVGGGLVNEQYF
TRBV7-6	NA	TRBJ1-5	NA	TGTGCCAGCAGCTTGTGGGACGGGGGACGGAGGGGTCAGCCCCAGCATTTT	CASSLWDGGRRGQPQHF
TRBV15	NA	TRBJ2-4	NA	TGTGCCACCAGCAGAGAGAGGCAGCTGTACATTCAGTACTTC	CATSRERQLYIQYF
TRBV5-4	few	TRBJ1-2	NA	TGTGCCAGCAGCCCGAGTGGGAGGTCAGGCATCTATGGCTACACCTTC	CASSPSGRSGIYGYTF
TRBV2	NA	TRBJ1-4	NA	TGTGCCAGCAGTGAACAGGGTAGGGAAAAACTGTTTTTT	CASSEQGREKLFF
TRBV12-3/TRBV12-4	NA	TRBJ2-1	TRBD2	TGTGCCAGCAGTTTATTACGCCGGGGGGTCAACCCGAACAACAATGAGCAGTTCTTC	CASSLLRRGVNPNNNEQFF
TRBV7-2	NA	TRBJ2-2	TRBD2	TGTGCCAGCAGCTTAGGTCTTCGGGCGGGGGGGCGGGGCACCGGGGAGCTGTTTTTT	CASSLGLRAGGRGTGELFF
TRBV27	NA	TRBJ2-1	NA	TGTGCCAGCAGCTCGGCTCTTCAGTCCTACAATGAGCAGTTCTTC	CASSSALQSYNEQFF
TRBV6-2/TRBV6-3	NA	TRBJ2-1	NA	TGTGCCAGCAGTTACCGCGGACAGCCCTACAATGAGCAGTTCTTC	CASSYRGQPYNEQFF
TRBV4-1	NA	TRBJ2-5	TRBD1	TGCGCCAGCAGCCGGTCGGACAGGGACGAAGAGACCCAGTACTTC	CASSRSDRDEETQYF
TRBV7-2	few	TRBJ1-4	NA	TGTGCCAGCAGCTTAGGGAACAGGGTCCTAGGGGAAAAACTGTTTTTT	CASSLGNRVLGEKLFF
TRBV7-2	few	TRBJ1-5	TRBD1	TGTGCCAGCAGCTTAGAAGCAGGGGGGCAGCCCCAGCATTTT	CASSLEAGGQPQHF
TRBV2	NA	TRBJ1-5	TRBD1	TGTGCCAGCACCCCAGGGACAGGGGGGGAGCCCCAGCATTTT	CASTPGTGGEPQHF
TRBV5-1	NA	TRBJ1-3	TRBD1	TGCGCCAGCAGGGGGGACAGGGCTGGAAACACCATATATTTT	CASRGDRAGNTIYF
TRBV6-6	few	TRBJ2-3	NA	TGTGCCAGCAGCCCCTCCTCTGGGGGGAGGCTCCCAGATACGCAGTATTTT	CASSPSSGGRLPDTQYF
TRBV27	few	TRBJ2-1	NA	TGTGCCAGCAGTTTATATGTAGCGTCTTTCAATGAGCAGTTCTTC	CASSLYVASFNEQFF
TRBV11-3	NA	TRBJ2-3	TRBD1	TGTGCCAGCAGCCCGAAGACAGGGGCTGGAGATACGCAGTATTTT	CASSPKTGAGDTQYF
TRBV27	few	TRBJ2-7	NA	TGTGCCAGCAGTTTCTCGGCTTCTTACTACGAGCAGTACTTC	CASSFSASYYEQYF
TRBV19	NA	TRBJ1-2	NA	TGTGCCAGTAGTATCAGCGGGCAGGGTGGCTATGGCTACACCTTC	CASSISGQGGYGYTF
TRBV12-3/TRBV12-4	NA	TRBJ2-1	NA	TGTGCCAGCAGTTTTCTCGGGACACCCTACAATGAGCAGTTCTTC	CASSFLGTPYNEQFF
TRBV5-4	NA	TRBJ2-5	TRBD2	TGTGCCAGCACCACCCGGACTAGCGTGGGAGAGACCCAGTACTTC	CASTTRTSVGETQYF
TRBV7-2	NA	TRBJ1-1	NA	TGTGCCAGCAGGCGGAAGGCAGGGGCTCAGGCTGAAGCTTTCTTT	CASRRKAGAQAEAFF
TRBV7-2	few	TRBJ2-3	NA	TGTGCCAGCAGCCTCGGGACTCACAGCACAGATACGCAGTATTTT	CASSLGTHSTDTQYF
TRBV13	NA	TRBJ1-2	TRBD1	TGTGCCAGCAGCTTAGGCGGGGACAGTGACGGCTACACCTTC	CASSLGGDSDGYTF
TRBV20-1	NA	TRBJ1-5	NA	TGCAGTGCTAGAGTTGTCAATCAGCCCCAGCATTTT	CSARVVNQPQHF
TRBV7-8	NA	TRBJ2-5	NA	TGTGCCAGCAGCTTGTCGCTCGTTGGAGGGTCGTACCAAGAGACCCAGTACTTC	CASSLSLVGGSYQETQYF
TRBV6-1	few	TRBJ2-4	NA	TGTGCCAGCAGTGAAGCGTTTTCGGGGACGGCCAAAAACATTCAGTACTTC	CASSEAFSGTAKNIQYF
TRBV20-1	NA	TRBJ2-5	NA	TGCAGTGCTAGATTGGGGGGGGGCCGAGAGACCCAGTACTTC	CSARLGGGRETQYF
TRBV25-1	NA	TRBJ2-7	NA	TGTGCCAGCAGTGATCTACTCGATAGAGAATTCGGCGAGCAGTACTTC	CASSDLLDREFGEQYF
TRBV7-2	NA	TRBJ1-1	TRBD1	TGTGCCAGCAGCTTTGACAGGGGGAACCCTGAAGCTTTCTTT	CASSFDRGNPEAFF
TRBV5-4	NA	TRBJ1-4	NA	TGTGCCAGCAGCCCGGAGACAGGCCCGGGTGAAAAACTGTTTTTT	CASSPETGPGEKLFF
TRBV7-2	few	TRBJ2-7	NA	TGTGCCAGCAGCTTATTTAGAAACGAGCAGTACTTC	CASSLFRNEQYF
TRBV6-8	NA	TRBJ1-4	TRBD1	TGTGCCAGCAGTTACTCGGCCCAGGGGGCAGGTGAAAAACTGTTTTTT	CASSYSAQGAGEKLFF
TRBV6-2/TRBV6-3	NA	TRBJ2-1	TRBD2	TGTGCCAGCAGCAAGGCCAGGGGACTAGCGGGAGCTGAGCAGTTCTTC	CASSKARGLAGAEQFF
TRBV12-3/TRBV12-4	NA	TRBJ1-3	NA	TGTGCCAGCAGGCTAGACGGAAACACCATATATTTT	CASRLDGNTIYF
TRBV7-2	NA	TRBJ2-2	NA	TGTGCCAGCAGAATGGACGGGAACACCGGGGAGCTGTTTTTT	CASRMDGNTGELFF
TRBV7-2	NA	TRBJ2-5	NA	TGTGCCAGCAGCTCCTTGGGGAGGGAGACCCAGTACTTC	CASSSLGRETQYF
TRBV4-3	NA	TRBJ1-3	NA	TGCGCCAGCAGCCAAGTTATACAGGGAGACACCATATATTTT	CASSQVIQGDTIYF
TRBV7-2	few	TRBJ1-6	NA	TGTGCCAGCAGCCAAAGGTCGGGGATTAAGTCACCCCTCCACTTT	CASSQRSGIKSPLHF
TRBV7-9	NA	TRBJ2-5	NA	TGTGCCAGCAGCGATCAGCATGTGGCCCAGTACTTC	CASSDQHVAQYF
TRBV7-8	NA	TRBJ2-7	NA	TGTGCCAGCAGCTCACCATACCTCCGTCGTAACTCCTACGAGCAGTACTTC	CASSSPYLRRNSYEQYF
TRBV7-2	NA	TRBJ2-7	TRBD2	TGTGCCAGCAGCATAACCGGGACTAGCGGCTACGAGCAGTACTTC	CASSITGTSGYEQYF
TRBV20-1	NA	TRBJ2-3	TRBD1	TGCAGTGCCGGGACAGGAGCTGAACTTAGCACAGATACGCAGTATTTT	CSAGTGAELSTDTQYF
TRBV7-2	NA	TRBJ2-4	TRBD2	TGTGCCAGCAGCTTAGAGTTGGACGGGGGGTTAGTGGGAAACATTCAGTACTTC	CASSLELDGGLVGNIQYF
TRBV2	NA	TRBJ2-2	NA	TGTGCCAGCAGCTACGGGGGGCCAACTACCGGGGAGCTGTTTTTT	CASSYGGPTTGELFF
TRBV7-6	NA	TRBJ2-7	NA	TGTGCCAGCAGCTTCAGGGGATCAAGCGAGCAGTACTTC	CASSFRGSSEQYF
TRBV19	NA	TRBJ2-1	NA	TGTGCCAGTAATCCCCCGCACGGGCCGGAGCAGTTCTTC	CASNPPHGPEQFF
TRBV27	NA	TRBJ2-7	NA	TGTGCCAGCAGTTTAAGGGGCGGTAACTCCTACGAGCAGTACTTC	CASSLRGGNSYEQYF
TRBV7-8	few	TRBJ2-1	NA	TGTGCCAGCAGCTTCGGGAGAATCATTCGTGGTGAGCAGTTCTTC	CASSFGRIIRGEQFF
TRBV6-5	NA	TRBJ2-2	NA	TGTGCCAGCAGTCCCGGGCGGTACACCGGGGAGCTGTTTTTT	CASSPGRYTGELFF
TRBV4-2	NA	TRBJ2-1	NA	TGTGCCAGCAGCCAACCCGACGGGGACGAGCAGTTCTTC	CASSQPDGDEQFF
TRBV20-1	few	TRBJ2-1	NA	TGCAGTGCTAGGGTCTCGCCAGCGAGGCGCGAGCAGTTCTTC	CSARVSPARREQFF
TRBV7-2	NA	TRBJ2-2	TRBD2	TGTGCCAGCAGCTCTGCTTCGCTAGCGGGGGGGCCCATCTCCACCGGGGAGCTGTTTTTT	CASSSASLAGGPISTGELFF
TRBV19	NA	TRBJ1-2	NA	TGTGCCAGTAGTACCTCTACTACAGGACCATATGGCTACACCTTC	CASSTSTTGPYGYTF
TRBV7-2	NA	TRBJ2-7	TRBD1	TGTGCCAGCAGCTTAGGACCCGGGACAGCCTACGAGCAGTACTTC	CASSLGPGTAYEQYF
TRBV13	NA	TRBJ2-6	TRBD1	TGCGCCAGCAGCTCGGGACAGGGGATGTCTGGGGCCAACGTCCTGACTTTC	CASSSGQGMSGANVLTF
TRBV12-3/TRBV12-4	NA	TRBJ2-1	TRBD2	TGTGCCAGCAGTACGGGACTAGGAAAAAATGAGCAGTTCTTC	CASSTGLGKNEQFF
TRBV6-8	few	TRBJ2-1	TRBD2	TGTGCCAGCAGCTGGACTAGCGGGAGAGAGTCCTACAATGAGCAGTTCTTC	CASSWTSGRESYNEQFF
TRBV7-8	many	TRBJ1-1	NA	TGTGCCAGCAGATTAGACGGGAACACTGAAGCTTTCTTT	CASRLDGNTEAFF
TRBV4-1	NA	TRBJ1-3	NA	TGCGCCAGCAGCCAAGCGGCAGCTTATCCCTCTGGAAACACCATATATTTT	CASSQAAAYPSGNTIYF